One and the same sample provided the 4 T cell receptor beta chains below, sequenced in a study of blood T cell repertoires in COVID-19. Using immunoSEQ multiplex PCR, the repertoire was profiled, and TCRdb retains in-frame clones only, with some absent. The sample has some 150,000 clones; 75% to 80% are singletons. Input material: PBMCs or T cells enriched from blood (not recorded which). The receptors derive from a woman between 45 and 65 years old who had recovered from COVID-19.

The CDR3 DNA sequence: TGTGCCAGCAGCGCCGGACAGGGCCTACCCCTCCACTTT. This translates into CASSAGQGLPLHF. J is TRBJ1-6 and V is TRBV7-2, with 8 bases fitting TRBD1. Germline CDR1 is SGHTA and CDR2 is FQGNSA. The ends lost 5 bases at V and 12 bases at J; junction bases unmatched: 6. The CDR3 has 13 residues.

CDR3 sequence: CASSSTGRGNTEAFF. For the CDR3, the DNA is TGTGCCAGCAGTTCTACAGGGAGAGGGAACACTGAAGCTTTCTTT. This chain uses TRBV6-5 with TRBJ1-1; D perhaps matches TRBD1 (6 bases). The CDR3 sequence is 15 residues long. Deletions cut 4 bases from V and 1 base from J, with 13 bases between. From germline, CDR1 is MNHEY and CDR2 SVGAGI.

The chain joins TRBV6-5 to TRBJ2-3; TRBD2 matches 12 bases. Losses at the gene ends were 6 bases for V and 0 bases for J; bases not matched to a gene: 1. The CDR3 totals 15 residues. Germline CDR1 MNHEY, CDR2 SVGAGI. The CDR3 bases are TGTGCCAGCAGGACTAGCGGGAGTAGCACAGATACGCAGTATTTT. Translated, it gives CASRTSGSSTDTQYF.

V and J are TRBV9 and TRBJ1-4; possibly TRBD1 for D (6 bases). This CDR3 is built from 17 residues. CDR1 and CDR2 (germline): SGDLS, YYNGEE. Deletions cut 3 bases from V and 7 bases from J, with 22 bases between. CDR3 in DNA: TGTGCCAGCAGCGCCAGGGCCCAACAGGGTCCAGGTGAAAAACTGTTTTTT. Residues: CASSARAQQGPGEKLFF.